A selection of T cell receptor beta chains follows, all from one sample in a study of T cell changes during pregnancy in multiple sclerosis. The data were produced by immunoSEQ multiplex PCR, yet TCRdb's version contains in-frame clones alone and is incomplete. The sample comprises more than 15,000 clones, around 90% of which are singletons, and approximately 1.3% rests with the top ten. Source: CD4+ T cells from peripheral blood mononuclear cells, taken in the first trimester of pregnancy. The source is a female donor in good health, enrolled as a control in a pregnancy study. Both conserved end residues are part of each CDR3. Fields, in order: clone size, D gene, V gene, J gene, CDR3 DNA, CDR3 protein. A D gene is named only where the DNA matches it firmly. Clone size appears in some rows only: once, few, many, or a class for an expanded clone.

clone_size: NA; d_call: TRBD2; v_call: TRBV7-2; j_call: TRBJ2-7; cdr3_nt: TGTGCCAGCAGCTCCACAAGCGGGGGGGCCTACGAGCAGTACTTC; cdr3_aa: CASSSTSGGAYEQYF
clone_size: once; d_call: NA; v_call: TRBV5-1; j_call: TRBJ2-5; cdr3_nt: TGCGCCAGCAGCTTCCAGGGAGAGACCCAGTACTTC; cdr3_aa: CASSFQGETQYF
clone_size: NA; d_call: TRBD1; v_call: TRBV5-1; j_call: TRBJ2-2; cdr3_nt: TGCGCCAGCAGCTTAGACCCCGACAGGGCGGACACCGGGGAGCTGTTTTTT; cdr3_aa: CASSLDPDRADTGELFF
clone_size: once; d_call: NA; v_call: TRBV30; j_call: TRBJ1-1; cdr3_nt: TGTGCCTGGAGCAGAGAGGGTCGGATGAACACTGAAGCTTTCTTT; cdr3_aa: CAWSREGRMNTEAFF
clone_size: NA; d_call: TRBD2; v_call: TRBV5-1; j_call: TRBJ2-7; cdr3_nt: TGCGCCAGCAGCTTGGATAGCGGGAGAATACCTTACGAGCAGTACTTC; cdr3_aa: CASSLDSGRIPYEQYF
clone_size: NA; d_call: TRBD2; v_call: TRBV6-4; j_call: TRBJ2-1; cdr3_nt: TGTGCCAGCAGCGATCTAGCGGGAGGGTACAATGAGCAGTTCTTC; cdr3_aa: CASSDLAGGYNEQFF
clone_size: NA; d_call: TRBD1; v_call: TRBV5-1; j_call: TRBJ2-5; cdr3_nt: TGCGCCAGCAGCTTGGGTGACAGGGACCAAGAGACCCAGTACTTC; cdr3_aa: CASSLGDRDQETQYF
clone_size: once; d_call: TRBD1; v_call: TRBV18; j_call: TRBJ1-2; cdr3_nt: TGTGCCAGCTCGCTCGGTGACAGGGGGCAGAATGGCTACACCTTC; cdr3_aa: CASSLGDRGQNGYTF
clone_size: NA; d_call: TRBD1; v_call: TRBV30; j_call: TRBJ2-6; cdr3_nt: TGTGCCTGGAGGGGGACAGCTGGGGCCAACGTCCTGACTTTC; cdr3_aa: CAWRGTAGANVLTF
clone_size: NA; d_call: NA; v_call: TRBV18; j_call: TRBJ2-5; cdr3_nt: TGTGCCAGCTCACCTCTGGAGACCCAGTACTTC; cdr3_aa: CASSPLETQYF
clone_size: NA; d_call: NA; v_call: TRBV19; j_call: TRBJ1-2; cdr3_nt: TGTGCCAGTAGTGATGGGGGCGCGAACTATGGCTACACCTTC; cdr3_aa: CASSDGGANYGYTF
clone_size: NA; d_call: NA; v_call: TRBV25-1; j_call: TRBJ1-1; cdr3_nt: TGTGCCAGCAGTGTCCGCGGCCCACGGGGAGGAGCTTTCTTT; cdr3_aa: CASSVRGPRGGAFF
clone_size: NA; d_call: TRBD2; v_call: TRBV19; j_call: TRBJ2-3; cdr3_nt: TGTGCCAGTAGGTTAGCGGGAGGGCCGACAGATACGCAGTATTTT; cdr3_aa: CASRLAGGPTDTQYF
clone_size: few; d_call: NA; v_call: TRBV2; j_call: TRBJ2-3; cdr3_nt: TGTGCCAGCAGTGTTCGGGGAGAAGGAGATACGCAGTATTTT; cdr3_aa: CASSVRGEGDTQYF
clone_size: once; d_call: NA; v_call: TRBV19; j_call: TRBJ1-1; cdr3_nt: TGTGCCAGTAGTACCGACTTAGACAGCAACACTGAAGCTTTCTTT; cdr3_aa: CASSTDLDSNTEAFF
clone_size: NA; d_call: TRBD1; v_call: TRBV5-1; j_call: TRBJ1-2; cdr3_nt: TGCGCCAGCAGCATCGGAGAGGGACAGATTAACTATGGCTACACCTTC; cdr3_aa: CASSIGEGQINYGYTF
clone_size: NA; d_call: NA; v_call: TRBV29-1; j_call: TRBJ2-7; cdr3_nt: TGCAGCGTCCACACCGGGTCTTGGAGGGAGCAGTACTTC; cdr3_aa: CSVHTGSWREQYF
clone_size: NA; d_call: TRBD2; v_call: TRBV19; j_call: TRBJ2-3; cdr3_nt: TGTGCCAGTAGCCCTAGCGGTCACACAGATACGCAGTATTTT; cdr3_aa: CASSPSGHTDTQYF
clone_size: once; d_call: NA; v_call: TRBV7-2; j_call: TRBJ1-3; cdr3_nt: TGTGCCAGCAGCGTCGGGATCTCTGGAAACACCATATATTTT; cdr3_aa: CASSVGISGNTIYF
clone_size: NA; d_call: TRBD2; v_call: TRBV19; j_call: TRBJ2-1; cdr3_nt: TGTGCCAGTAGTTGGTCTAGCGGGGGCGTTTCCTACAATGAGCAGTTCTTC; cdr3_aa: CASSWSSGGVSYNEQFF
clone_size: once; d_call: TRBD1; v_call: TRBV18; j_call: TRBJ1-2; cdr3_nt: TGTGCCAGCTCGCAGGACAGGGGCATGGTTGGCTACACCTTC; cdr3_aa: CASSQDRGMVGYTF
clone_size: NA; d_call: TRBD1; v_call: TRBV14; j_call: TRBJ2-3; cdr3_nt: TGTGCCAGCAGACAGACAGGGACGGGCACAGATACGCAGTATTTT; cdr3_aa: CASRQTGTGTDTQYF
clone_size: NA; d_call: NA; v_call: TRBV2; j_call: TRBJ1-3; cdr3_nt: TGTGCCAGCAGTGAGGACAGACACACCATATATTTT; cdr3_aa: CASSEDRHTIYF
clone_size: medium-sized; d_call: NA; v_call: TRBV30; j_call: TRBJ1-1; cdr3_nt: TGTGCCTGGAGTGTACGGGATGAAGCTTTCTTT; cdr3_aa: CAWSVRDEAFF
clone_size: NA; d_call: TRBD2; v_call: TRBV9; j_call: TRBJ2-1; cdr3_nt: TGTGCCAGCAGCGTAGGACCGGCGGGGGGGCACTACTCCTACAATGAGCAGTTCTTC; cdr3_aa: CASSVGPAGGHYSYNEQFF
clone_size: NA; d_call: TRBD2; v_call: TRBV15; j_call: TRBJ2-3; cdr3_nt: TGTGCCACCAGCAGAGACCCTAGCGGGAGCACAGATACGCAGTATTTT; cdr3_aa: CATSRDPSGSTDTQYF
clone_size: NA; d_call: TRBD1; v_call: TRBV6-6; j_call: TRBJ2-7; cdr3_nt: TGTGCCAGCAGTTGGGAAACAGGGGGCTCCTACGAGCAGTACTTC; cdr3_aa: CASSWETGGSYEQYF
clone_size: NA; d_call: NA; v_call: TRBV27; j_call: TRBJ2-7; cdr3_nt: TGTGCCAGCATCCGACCGGACAGAATCTACGAGCAGTACTTC; cdr3_aa: CASIRPDRIYEQYF
clone_size: NA; d_call: NA; v_call: TRBV5-1; j_call: TRBJ2-7; cdr3_nt: TGCGCCAGCAGAGGGGTGGCGCTCTCCTACGAGCAGTACTTC; cdr3_aa: CASRGVALSYEQYF
clone_size: NA; d_call: NA; v_call: TRBV2; j_call: TRBJ2-4; cdr3_nt: TGTGCCAGCAGCCCCGGGGGAGGCATTCAGTACTTC; cdr3_aa: CASSPGGGIQYF
clone_size: NA; d_call: TRBD1; v_call: TRBV27; j_call: TRBJ2-5; cdr3_nt: TGTGCCAGCAGTCCCTCAAGCGACAGGGCGAAGGAGGAGACCCAGTACTTC; cdr3_aa: CASSPSSDRAKEETQYF
clone_size: NA; d_call: TRBD2; v_call: TRBV6-6; j_call: TRBJ2-1; cdr3_nt: TGTGCCAGCAGTCCCGGGACTAGCGTTGAGCAGTTCTTC; cdr3_aa: CASSPGTSVEQFF
clone_size: NA; d_call: NA; v_call: TRBV5-1; j_call: TRBJ2-5; cdr3_nt: TGCGCCAGCAGCTTGGCCCTAAGGAGGGACCAAGAGACCCAGTACTTC; cdr3_aa: CASSLALRRDQETQYF
clone_size: few; d_call: NA; v_call: TRBV10-3; j_call: TRBJ1-1; cdr3_nt: TGTGCCATCAGTGATGGGGCCACTGAAGCTTTCTTT; cdr3_aa: CAISDGATEAFF
clone_size: NA; d_call: TRBD1; v_call: TRBV18; j_call: TRBJ1-5; cdr3_nt: TGTGCCAGCTCACCAGTGGAGCAGGGGGCTTTGGGCAATCAGCCCCAGCATTTT; cdr3_aa: CASSPVEQGALGNQPQHF